These 14 T cell receptor beta chains were sequenced from one sample in a study of response to subunit inactivated influenza vaccine (dated 2018 in TCRdb). The protocol used for the library was RT-PCR. Sequenced on an Illumina HiSeq 2500. The public reads were reanalyzed by TCRdb: fastp trimming at Q25, MiXCR alignment, in-frame beta chains only. Every CDR3 protein is listed once, alongside the most common genes and DNA of its rows. For this sample the table gives 650,000 to 700,000 distinct CDR3 sequences, of which about 15% were detected only once. The ten largest clones take up roughly 12% of the sample. The sample in question was PBMCs from blood, obtained less than 13 days after vaccination. Receptor source: a man in his fifties or sixties who received an inactivated influenza vaccine. Donor details come from another sample of the same person, matched by shared clones.

This clonotype was seen more than once but under ten times. The chain recombines TRBV20-1 with TRBJ2-1, with 10 bases fitting TRBD2. The V segment lost 1 base and the J segment 3 bases; nucleotides outside the gene matches: 12. CDR1 and CDR2 from the germline V gene are DFQATT and SNEGSKA (reference sequence). CDR3 length: 18 amino acids. The CDR3 loop is CSARAPSGSIVGYNEQFF. In nucleotides, the CDR3 is TGCAGTGCTAGAGCTCCTAGCGGGAGTATAGTGGGCTACAATGAGCAGTTCTTC.

This clonotype was counted a few times. The chain carries TRBV4-1 and TRBJ2-1; tentative D call: TRBD1 (5 bases). V shed 0 bases and J shed 1 base, with 10 bases lying between them. The CDR3 totals 16 residues. CDR1 and CDR2 (germline): MGHRA, YSYEKL. Here the CDR3 reads CASSQEGVKSYNEQFF. CDR3 nucleotides: TGCGCCAGCAGCCAAGAAGGGGTGAAGTCCTACAATGAGCAGTTCTTC.

J is TRBJ2-5 and V is TRBV20-1; D might be TRBD1 (6 bases). The germline CDR1 and CDR2 sequences are DFQATT and SNEGSKA (reference sequence). The CDR3 spans 14 residues. The V end lost 6 bases, the J end lost 5 bases, and 19 bases lay between the germline ends. For the CDR3, the DNA is TGCAGTGCCCCCAAGACAGGAGCACACGAGACCCAGTACTTC. It is translated as CSAPKTGAHETQYF.

Only one count was recorded for this clonotype. At one of its ends the junction is not consistent with the germline gene, which may arise from a read error. The CDR3 is CAWRPWLAGGTDTQYF. The CDR3 DNA reads TGTGCCTGGAGGCCCTGGCTAGCGGGAGGCACTGATACGCAGTATTTT. The chain combines TRBV30 with TRBJ2-3; 11 bases match TRBD2. This CDR3 is built from 16 residues. Looked up from germline, CDR1 is GTSNPN and CDR2 is SVGIG (reference sequence).

The CDR3 sequence is CASSRRLSGANVLTF. Here the CDR3 DNA reads TGTGCCAGCAGCAGGAGGCTCTCTGGGGCCAACGTCCTGACTTTC. The chain links TRBV4-2 to TRBJ2-6; weak D call: TRBD2 (5 bases). There are 15 residues in the CDR3. In germline, CDR1 is LGHNA, CDR2 YNFKEQ. V lost 5 bases and J lost 0, with 8 bases in between.

This clonotype was seen a handful of times. CDR3 in amino acids: CSASPGQGYNEQFF. As DNA, the CDR3 is TGCAGTGCTAGCCCGGGACAGGGGTACAATGAGCAGTTCTTC. V is TRBV20-1 and J is TRBJ2-1, with TRBD1 matching over 10 bases. Per germline, CDR1 DFQATT and CDR2 SNEGSKA (reference sequence). The CDR3 has 14 residues. The J segment lost 4 bases and the V segment lost 3 bases, leaving 3 bases of the junction unmatched.

This clonotype has a handful of counts. The chain recombines TRBV14 with TRBJ2-1; 8 bases match TRBD2. Germline V gene sequence: CDR1 SGHDN, CDR2 FVKESK. The V gene end was trimmed by 4 bases and the J gene end by 6 bases; junction bases not matched to a gene: 5. The CDR3 is made up of 14 amino acids. CDR3 sequence (DNA): TGTGCCAGCAGCCCTTTGAGCGGGGGCAATGAGCAGTTCTTC. Protein sequence: CASSPLSGGNEQFF.

V usage is TRBV4-2 and J usage is TRBJ1-2; possibly TRBD1 for D (5 bases). The V gene lost 0 bases and the J gene lost 4 bases, with 12 bases spanning the gap. The germline V gene has CDR1 LGHNA and CDR2 YNFKEQ. The CDR3 runs 15 residues. The CDR3 DNA reads TGTGCCAGCAGCCAAGAGAACCCGGGGGTCTATGGCTACACCTTC. Its protein product is CASSQENPGVYGYTF.

In this sample, this clonotype turned up many times. This chain links TRBV12-3 or TRBV12-4 with TRBJ2-7, with TRBD2 matching over 11 bases. Losses at the gene ends were 6 bases for V and 3 bases for J; bases not matched to a gene: 4. The CDR3 extends over 14 amino acids. The CDR3 protein is CASSHGTSGYEQYF. The CDR3 bases are TGTGCCAGCAGCCACGGGACTAGCGGCTACGAGCAGTACTTC.

The chain employs TRBV18 and TRBJ2-7; D might be TRBD1 (6 bases). This CDR3 spans 18 amino acids. CDR1 is KGHSH, CDR2 LQKENI, per germline. V was pared by 1 base and J by 5 bases, with 24 bases between. CDR3 in amino acids: CASSPLPQTGQPSDEQYF. The DNA for the CDR3 is TGTGCCAGCTCACCACTACCTCAAACCGGACAGCCCAGCGACGAGCAGTACTTC.

This chain joins TRBV12-3 or TRBV12-4 and TRBJ2-2, with D unresolved. The CDR3 spans 13 residues. V was shortened by 6 bases and J by 8 bases, with 13 bases between the two germline ends. CDR3 residues: CASSKKNEGELFF. Here the CDR3 DNA reads TGTGCCAGCAGCAAGAAAAACGAGGGGGAGCTGTTTTTT.

This clonotype occurred many times. The chain is built from TRBV5-1 and TRBJ2-3; 8 bases fit TRBD1. Germline CDR1 SGHRS, CDR2 YFSETQ. The junction had 7 bases not matched to a gene; V was cut back by 4 bases and J by 3 bases. CDR3 size: 15 residues. This chain's CDR3 is CASSQDRAATDTQYF. CDR3 nucleotides: TGCGCCAGCAGCCAGGACAGGGCCGCAACAGATACGCAGTATTTT.

In its sample, this clonotype was seen a few times. J is TRBJ2-2 and V is TRBV4-2; 11 positions agree with TRBD2. The J segment lost 3 bases and the V segment lost 4 bases, leaving 4 bases of the junction unmatched. Germline CDR1 LGHNA, CDR2 YNFKEQ. The CDR3 loop spans 16 amino acids. CDR3 loop: CASSLSGGADTGELFF. The CDR3 nucleotides are TGTGCCAGCAGCCTTAGCGGGGGGGCCGACACCGGGGAGCTGTTTTTT.

The V call is TRBV6-5, the J call TRBJ2-7; the D gene is possibly TRBD1 (5 bases). This CDR3 spans 17 amino acids. Germline V gives CDR1 MNHEY, CDR2 SVGAGI. Trimming shortened V by 0 bases and J by 3 bases, and 18 bases separated the two germline ends. DNA of the CDR3: TGTGCCAGCAGTTACTCGAGAGCCAGGGTGAGAAACTACGAGCAGTACTTC. It is translated as CASSYSRARVRNYEQYF.